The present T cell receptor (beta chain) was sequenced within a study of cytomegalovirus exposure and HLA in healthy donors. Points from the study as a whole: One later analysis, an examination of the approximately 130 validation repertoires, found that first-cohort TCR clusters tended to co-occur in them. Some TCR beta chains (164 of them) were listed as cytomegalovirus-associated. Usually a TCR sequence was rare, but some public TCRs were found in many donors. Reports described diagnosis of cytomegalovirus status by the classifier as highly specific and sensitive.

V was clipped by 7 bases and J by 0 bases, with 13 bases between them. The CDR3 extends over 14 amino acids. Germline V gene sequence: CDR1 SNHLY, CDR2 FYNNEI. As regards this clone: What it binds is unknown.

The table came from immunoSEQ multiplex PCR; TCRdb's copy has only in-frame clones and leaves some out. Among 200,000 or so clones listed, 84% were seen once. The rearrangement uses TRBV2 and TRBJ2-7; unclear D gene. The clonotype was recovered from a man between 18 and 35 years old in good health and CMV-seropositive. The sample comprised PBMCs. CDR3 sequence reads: CASTSAYSSYEQYF. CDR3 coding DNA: TGTGCCAGCACTTCGGCGTACAGCTCCTACGAGCAGTACTTC.